This T cell receptor beta chain is from a study of T cell responses to AZD1222 COVID-19 vaccine. Trimming took 5 bases from V and 4 from J; bases not matched to a gene: 3. The V gene's germline CDR1 is MNHNY and CDR2 SVGAGI (reference sequence). This CDR3 is 13 amino acids long. This table comes from immunoSEQ multiplex PCR, and its TCRdb copy is limited to in-frame clones, with some not included. This table has over 200,000 clones, 90% to 95% appearing once. This receptor was taken from an adult who received the MenACWY meningococcal vaccine as a control. Sample: peripheral blood, taken 28 days after the second dose of the MenACWY control vaccine. The chain couples TRBV6-6 to TRBJ2-7, with 9 nucleotides matching TRBD2. This CDR3 reads CASSNLAGYEQYF. The CDR3 DNA is TGTGCCAGCAGTAACCTAGCGGGGTACGAGCAGTACTTC.